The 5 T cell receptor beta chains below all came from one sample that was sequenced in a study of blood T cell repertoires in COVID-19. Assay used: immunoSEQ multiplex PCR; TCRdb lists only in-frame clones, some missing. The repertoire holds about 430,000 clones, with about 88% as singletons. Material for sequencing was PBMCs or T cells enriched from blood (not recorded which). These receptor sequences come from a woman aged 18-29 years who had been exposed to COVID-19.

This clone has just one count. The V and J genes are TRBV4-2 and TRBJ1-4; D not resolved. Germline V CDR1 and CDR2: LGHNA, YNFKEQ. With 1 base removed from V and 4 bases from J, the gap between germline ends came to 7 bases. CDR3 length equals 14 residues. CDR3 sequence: CASSQGADNEKLFF. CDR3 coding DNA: TGTGCCAGCAGCCAAGGGGCAGATAATGAAAAACTGTTTTTT.

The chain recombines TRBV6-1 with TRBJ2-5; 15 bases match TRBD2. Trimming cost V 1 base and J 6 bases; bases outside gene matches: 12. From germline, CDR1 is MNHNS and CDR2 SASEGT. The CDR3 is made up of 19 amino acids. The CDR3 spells CASSEGGTSGRKPFKTQYF. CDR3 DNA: TGTGCCAGCAGTGAAGGAGGGACTAGCGGGAGGAAGCCGTTTAAGACCCAGTACTTC.

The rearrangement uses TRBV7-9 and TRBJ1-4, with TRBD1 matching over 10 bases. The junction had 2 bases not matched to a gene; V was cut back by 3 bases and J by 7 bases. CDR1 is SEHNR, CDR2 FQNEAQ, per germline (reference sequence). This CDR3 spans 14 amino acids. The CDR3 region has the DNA TGTGCCAGCAGCTTTAGGACAGGGGGTGAAAAACTGTTTTTT. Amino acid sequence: CASSFRTGGEKLFF.

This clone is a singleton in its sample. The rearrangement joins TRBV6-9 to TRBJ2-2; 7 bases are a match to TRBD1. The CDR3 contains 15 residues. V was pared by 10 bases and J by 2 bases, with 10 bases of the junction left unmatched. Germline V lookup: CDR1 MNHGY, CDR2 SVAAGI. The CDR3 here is CATTDRDGNTGELFF. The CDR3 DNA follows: TGTGCCACTACCGACAGGGATGGCAACACCGGGGAGCTGTTTTTT.

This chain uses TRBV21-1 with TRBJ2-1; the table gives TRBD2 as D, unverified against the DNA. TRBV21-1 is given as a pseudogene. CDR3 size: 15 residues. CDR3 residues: CASSDLASSYNEQFF. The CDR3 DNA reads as TGTGCCAGCAGCGACCTAGCGAGCTCCTACAATGAGCAGTTCTTC.